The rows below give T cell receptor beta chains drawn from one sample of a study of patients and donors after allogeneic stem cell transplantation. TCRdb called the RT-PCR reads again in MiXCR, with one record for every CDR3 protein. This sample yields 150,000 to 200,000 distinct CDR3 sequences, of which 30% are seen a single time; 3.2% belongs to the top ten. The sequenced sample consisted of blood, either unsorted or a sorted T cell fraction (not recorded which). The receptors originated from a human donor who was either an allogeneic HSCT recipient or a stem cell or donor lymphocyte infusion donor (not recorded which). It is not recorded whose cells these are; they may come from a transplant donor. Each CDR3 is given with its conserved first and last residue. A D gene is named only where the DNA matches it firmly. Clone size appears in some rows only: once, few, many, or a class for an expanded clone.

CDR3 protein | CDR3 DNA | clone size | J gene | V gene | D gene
CATSDLGGGTSNQPQHF | TGTGCCACCAGTGATTTGGGTGGAGGTACCAGCAATCAGCCCCAGCATTTT | . | TRBJ1-5 | TRBV24-1 | .
CASSFNPGTGNTEAFF | TGTGCCAGCAGCTTTAATCCTGGGACGGGAAACACTGAAGCTTTCTTT | . | TRBJ1-1 | TRBV7-9 | .
CASSGTSGRTGELFF | TGTGCCAGCAGTGGGACTAGCGGGAGGACCGGGGAGCTGTTTTTT | few | TRBJ2-2 | TRBV6-2/TRBV6-3 | TRBD2
CASTRQGLYEQYF | TGTGCCAGCACCCGACAGGGGCTTTACGAGCAGTACTTC | . | TRBJ2-7 | TRBV6-2/TRBV6-3 | TRBD1
CASSQDTGARTDTQYF | TGTGCCAGCAGCCAGGACACAGGGGCCCGCACAGATACGCAGTATTTT | . | TRBJ2-3 | TRBV4-2 | TRBD1
CASSSRDRTVDEQYF | TGTGCCAGCAGTTCCCGAGACAGGACAGTCGACGAGCAGTACTTC | . | TRBJ2-7 | TRBV6-6 | .
CASSQVGGVGNQPQHF | TGCGCCAGCAGCCAAGTGGGGGGCGTCGGTAATCAGCCCCAGCATTTT | few | TRBJ1-5 | TRBV4-1 | .
CASSEAGYQPQHF | TGTGCCAGCAGTGAGGCGGGTTATCAGCCCCAGCATTTT | . | TRBJ1-5 | TRBV25-1 | .
CASGIYAGSYEQYF | TGTGCCAGCGGGATCTACGCGGGCTCCTACGAGCAGTACTTC | few | TRBJ2-7 | TRBV28 | .
CSARGGQTETQYF | TGCAGTGCCCGAGGCGGCCAGACAGAGACCCAGTACTTC | . | TRBJ2-5 | TRBV20-1 | .
CASSLPGQGYRVAFF | TGCGCCAGCAGCTTGCCGGGACAGGGATATCGTGTAGCTTTCTTT | . | TRBJ1-1 | TRBV5-1 | TRBD1
CASSRPATDTQYF | TGTGCCAGCAGCCGCCCCGCCACAGATACGCAGTATTTT | . | TRBJ2-3 | TRBV4-2 | .
CSVDMSGSGQGGEKLFF | TGCAGCGTTGATATGAGTGGGTCAGGACAGGGAGGCGAAAAACTGTTTTTT | . | TRBJ1-4 | TRBV29-1 | TRBD1
CASSPWDSYGYTF | TGTGCCAGCAGTCCGTGGGACAGCTATGGCTACACCTTC | . | TRBJ1-2 | TRBV12-3/TRBV12-4 | TRBD1
CASSIGGLAGVARYNEQFF | TGTGCCAGTAGTATAGGAGGCCTAGCGGGAGTAGCGCGCTACAATGAGCAGTTCTTC | . | TRBJ2-1 | TRBV19 | TRBD2
CSARDLSGRVSVYEQYF | TGCAGTGCTAGAGATCTGTCGGGGAGGGTAAGCGTCTACGAGCAGTACTTC | . | TRBJ2-7 | TRBV20-1 | TRBD2
CASSYPAATLLNEQFF | TGTGCCAGCAGTTACCCGGCAGCCACCCTCCTAAATGAGCAGTTCTTC | few | TRBJ2-1 | TRBV6-2/TRBV6-3 | .
CASSESRPKTDTQYF | TGTGCCAGCAGTGAATCCCGGCCAAAAACAGATACGCAGTATTTT | . | TRBJ2-3 | TRBV6-5 | .